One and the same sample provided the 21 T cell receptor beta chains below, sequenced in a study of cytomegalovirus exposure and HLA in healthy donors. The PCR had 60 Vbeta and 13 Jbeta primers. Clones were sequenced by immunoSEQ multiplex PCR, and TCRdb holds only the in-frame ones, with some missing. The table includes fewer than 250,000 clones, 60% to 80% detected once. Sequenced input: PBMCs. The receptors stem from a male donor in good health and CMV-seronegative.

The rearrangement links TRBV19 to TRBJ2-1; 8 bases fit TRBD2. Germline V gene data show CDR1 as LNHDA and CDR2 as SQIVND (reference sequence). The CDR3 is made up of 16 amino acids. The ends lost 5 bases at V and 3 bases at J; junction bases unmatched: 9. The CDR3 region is CASSFRGGGFYNEQFF. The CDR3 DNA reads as TGTGCCAGTAGTTTCCGGGGGGGCGGGTTCTACAATGAGCAGTTCTTC.

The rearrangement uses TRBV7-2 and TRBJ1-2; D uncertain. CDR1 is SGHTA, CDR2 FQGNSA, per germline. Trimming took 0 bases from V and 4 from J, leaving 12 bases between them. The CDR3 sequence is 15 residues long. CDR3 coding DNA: TGTGCCAGCAGCTTAGCCCGCCAGGTGTTCTATGGCTACACCTTC. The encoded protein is CASSLARQVFYGYTF.

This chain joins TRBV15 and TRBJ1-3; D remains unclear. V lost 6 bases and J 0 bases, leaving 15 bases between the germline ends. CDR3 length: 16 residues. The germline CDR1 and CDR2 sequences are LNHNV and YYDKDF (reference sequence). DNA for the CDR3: TGTGCCACCAGTAGCGAAGTGACAATCTCTGGAAACACCATATATTTT. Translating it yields CATSSEVTISGNTIYF.

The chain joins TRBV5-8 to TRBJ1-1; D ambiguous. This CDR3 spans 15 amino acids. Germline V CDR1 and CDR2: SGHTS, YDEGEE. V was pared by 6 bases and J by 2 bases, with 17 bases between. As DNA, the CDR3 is TGTGCCAGCACCGTAACGGGGAGATTTAACACTGAAGCTTTCTTT. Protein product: CASTVTGRFNTEAFF.

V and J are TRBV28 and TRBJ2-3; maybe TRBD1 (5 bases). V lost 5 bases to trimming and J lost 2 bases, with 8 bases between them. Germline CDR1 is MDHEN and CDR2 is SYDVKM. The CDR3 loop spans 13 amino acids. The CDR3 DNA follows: TGTGCCAGCAGTCCGGACAACACAGATACGCAGTATTTT. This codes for CASSPDNTDTQYF.

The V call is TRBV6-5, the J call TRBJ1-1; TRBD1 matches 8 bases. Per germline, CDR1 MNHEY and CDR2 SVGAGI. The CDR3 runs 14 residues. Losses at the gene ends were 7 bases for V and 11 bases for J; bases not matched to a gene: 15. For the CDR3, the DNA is TGTGCCAGCACCGAGACAGGGGCTATGCCCGGTGCTTTCTTT. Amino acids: CASTETGAMPGAFF.

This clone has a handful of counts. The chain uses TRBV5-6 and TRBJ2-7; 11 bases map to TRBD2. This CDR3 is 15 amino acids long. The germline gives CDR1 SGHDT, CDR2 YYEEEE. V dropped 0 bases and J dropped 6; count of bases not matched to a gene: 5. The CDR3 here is CASSLVLAGGGEQYF. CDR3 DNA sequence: TGTGCCAGCAGCTTGGTGCTAGCGGGAGGTGGCGAGCAGTACTTC.

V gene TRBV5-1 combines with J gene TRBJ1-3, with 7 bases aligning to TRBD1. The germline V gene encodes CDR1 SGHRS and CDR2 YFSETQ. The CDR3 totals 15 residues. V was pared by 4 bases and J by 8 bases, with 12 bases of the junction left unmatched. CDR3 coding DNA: TGCGCCAGCAGCCCCCAAGTGGGGACAGCAGACACCATATATTTT. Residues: CASSPQVGTADTIYF.

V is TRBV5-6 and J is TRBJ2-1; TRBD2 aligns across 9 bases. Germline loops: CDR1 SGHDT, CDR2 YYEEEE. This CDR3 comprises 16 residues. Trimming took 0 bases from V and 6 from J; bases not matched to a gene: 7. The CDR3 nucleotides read TGTGCCAGCAGCTTGGGTGGCGCGGGAGGGGTCAATGAGCAGTTCTTC. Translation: CASSLGGAGGVNEQFF.

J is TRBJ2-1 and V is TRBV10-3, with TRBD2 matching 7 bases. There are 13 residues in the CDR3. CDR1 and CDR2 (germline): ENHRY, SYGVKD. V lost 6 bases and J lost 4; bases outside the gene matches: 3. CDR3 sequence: CAIRGTNYNEQFF. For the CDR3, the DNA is TGTGCCATCAGGGGGACTAATTACAATGAGCAGTTCTTC.

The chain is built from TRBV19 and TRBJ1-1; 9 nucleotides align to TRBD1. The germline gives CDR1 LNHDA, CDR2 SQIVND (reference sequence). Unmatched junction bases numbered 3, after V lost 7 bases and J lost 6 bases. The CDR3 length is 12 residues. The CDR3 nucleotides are TGTGCCAGTAACAGGGGGCTCGCTGAAGCTTTCTTT. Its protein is CASNRGLAEAFF. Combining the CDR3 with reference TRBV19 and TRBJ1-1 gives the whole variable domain DGGITQSPKYLFRKEGQNVTLSCEQNLNHDAMYWYRQDPGQGLRLIYYSQIVNDFQKGDIAEGYSVSREKKESFPLTVTSAQKNPTAFYLCASNRGLAEAFFGQGTRLTVV.

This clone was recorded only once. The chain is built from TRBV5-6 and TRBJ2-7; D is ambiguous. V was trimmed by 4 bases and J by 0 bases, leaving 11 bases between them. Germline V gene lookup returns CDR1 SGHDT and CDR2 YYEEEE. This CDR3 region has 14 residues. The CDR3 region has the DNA TGTGCCAGCAGCATCGACTTTTCCTCCTACGAGCAGTACTTC. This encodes CASSIDFSSYEQYF.

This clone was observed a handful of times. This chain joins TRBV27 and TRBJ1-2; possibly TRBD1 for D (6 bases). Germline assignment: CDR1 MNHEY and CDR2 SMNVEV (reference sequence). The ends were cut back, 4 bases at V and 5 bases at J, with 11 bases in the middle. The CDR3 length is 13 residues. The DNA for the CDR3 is TGTGCCAGCAGTTGGGGCAGGGGTTATGGCTACACCTTC. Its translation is CASSWGRGYGYTF.

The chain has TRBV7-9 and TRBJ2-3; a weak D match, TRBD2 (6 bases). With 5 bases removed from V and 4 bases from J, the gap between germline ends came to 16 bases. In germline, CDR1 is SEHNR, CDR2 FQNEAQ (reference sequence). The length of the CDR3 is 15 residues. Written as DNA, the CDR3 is TGTGCCAGCAGCAAAATAGCGGATGAGGCAGATACGCAGTATTTT. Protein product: CASSKIADEADTQYF. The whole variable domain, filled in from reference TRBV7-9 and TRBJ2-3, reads DTGVSQNPRHKITKRGQNVTFRCDPISEHNRLYWYRQTLGQGPEFLTYFQNEAQLEKSRLLSDRFSAERPKGSFSTLEIQRTEQGDSAMYLCASSKIADEADTQYFGPGTRLTVL.

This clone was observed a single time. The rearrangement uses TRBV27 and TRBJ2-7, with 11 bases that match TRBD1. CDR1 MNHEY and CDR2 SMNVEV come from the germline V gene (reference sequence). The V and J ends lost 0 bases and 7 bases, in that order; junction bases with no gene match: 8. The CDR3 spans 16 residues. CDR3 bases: TGTGCCAGCAGTTTATCAATCTTCGGGACAGGGGGAGAGCAGTACTTC. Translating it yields CASSLSIFGTGGEQYF.

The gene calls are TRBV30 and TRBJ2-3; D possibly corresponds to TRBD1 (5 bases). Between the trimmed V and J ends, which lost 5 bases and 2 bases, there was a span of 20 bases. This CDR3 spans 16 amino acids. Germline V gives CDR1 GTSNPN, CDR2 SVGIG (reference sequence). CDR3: CAWVPLGQGNTDTQYF. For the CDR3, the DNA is TGTGCCTGGGTGCCCCTAGGGCAGGGTAACACAGATACGCAGTATTTT.

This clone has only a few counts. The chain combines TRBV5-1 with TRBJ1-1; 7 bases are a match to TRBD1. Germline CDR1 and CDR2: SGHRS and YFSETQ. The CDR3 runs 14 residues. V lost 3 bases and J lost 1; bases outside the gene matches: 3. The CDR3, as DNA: TGCGCCAGCAGCTACAGGGGACCGAACACTGAAGCTTTCTTT. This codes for CASSYRGPNTEAFF.

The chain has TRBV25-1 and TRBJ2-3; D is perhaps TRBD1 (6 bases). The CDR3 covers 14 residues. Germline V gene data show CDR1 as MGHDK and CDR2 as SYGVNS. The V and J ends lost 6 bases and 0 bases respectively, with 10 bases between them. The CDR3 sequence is CASSGTQSTDTQYF. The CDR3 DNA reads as TGTGCCAGCAGCGGGACACAGAGCACAGATACGCAGTATTTT.

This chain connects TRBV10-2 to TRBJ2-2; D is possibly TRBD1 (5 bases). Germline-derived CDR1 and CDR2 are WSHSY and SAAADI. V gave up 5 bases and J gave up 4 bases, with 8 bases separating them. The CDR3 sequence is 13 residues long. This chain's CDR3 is CASSPGITGELFF. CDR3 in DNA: TGCGCCAGCAGTCCAGGGATCACCGGGGAGCTGTTTTTT.

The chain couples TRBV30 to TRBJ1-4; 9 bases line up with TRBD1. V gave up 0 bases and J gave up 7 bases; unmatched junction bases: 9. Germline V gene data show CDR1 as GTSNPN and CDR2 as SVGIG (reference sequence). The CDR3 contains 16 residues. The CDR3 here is CAWSVPGQGGAEKLFF. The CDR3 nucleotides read TGTGCCTGGAGTGTCCCGGGACAGGGAGGGGCTGAAAAACTGTTTTTT.

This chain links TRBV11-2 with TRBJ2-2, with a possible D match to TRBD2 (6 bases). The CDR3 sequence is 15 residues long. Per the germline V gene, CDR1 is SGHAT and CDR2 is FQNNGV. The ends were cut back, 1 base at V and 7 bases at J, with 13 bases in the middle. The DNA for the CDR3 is TGTGCCAGCAGCTTAGTGGGACTCGGGATCGGGGAGCTGTTTTTT. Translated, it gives CASSLVGLGIGELFF.